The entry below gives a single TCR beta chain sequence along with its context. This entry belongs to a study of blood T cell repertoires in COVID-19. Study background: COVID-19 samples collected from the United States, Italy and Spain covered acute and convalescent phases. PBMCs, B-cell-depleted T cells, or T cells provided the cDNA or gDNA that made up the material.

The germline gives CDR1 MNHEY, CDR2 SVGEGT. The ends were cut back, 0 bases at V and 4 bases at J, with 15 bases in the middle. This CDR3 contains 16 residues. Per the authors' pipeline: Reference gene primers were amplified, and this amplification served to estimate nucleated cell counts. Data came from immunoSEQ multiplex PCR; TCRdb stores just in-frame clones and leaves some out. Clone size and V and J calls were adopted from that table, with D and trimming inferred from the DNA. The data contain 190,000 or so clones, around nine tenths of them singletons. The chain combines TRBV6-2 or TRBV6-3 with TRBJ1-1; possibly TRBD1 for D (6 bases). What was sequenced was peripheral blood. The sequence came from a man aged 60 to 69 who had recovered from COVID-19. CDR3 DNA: TGTGCCAGCAGTTACTCGAGGCGGGGGCAAGTCACTGAAGCTTTCTTT. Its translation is CASSYSRRGQVTEAFF.